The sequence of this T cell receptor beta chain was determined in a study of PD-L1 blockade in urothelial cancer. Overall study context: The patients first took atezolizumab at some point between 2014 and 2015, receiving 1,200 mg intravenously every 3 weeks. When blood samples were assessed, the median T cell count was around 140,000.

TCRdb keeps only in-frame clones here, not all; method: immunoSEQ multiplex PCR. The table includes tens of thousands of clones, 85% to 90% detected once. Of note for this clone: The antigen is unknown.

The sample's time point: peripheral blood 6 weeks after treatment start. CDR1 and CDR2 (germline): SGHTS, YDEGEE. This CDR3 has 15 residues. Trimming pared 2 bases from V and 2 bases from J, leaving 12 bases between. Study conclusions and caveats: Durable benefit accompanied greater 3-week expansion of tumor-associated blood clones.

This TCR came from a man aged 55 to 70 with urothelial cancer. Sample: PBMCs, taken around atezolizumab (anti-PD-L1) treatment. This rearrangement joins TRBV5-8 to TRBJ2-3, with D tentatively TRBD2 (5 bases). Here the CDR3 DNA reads TGTGCCAGCAGCTTATTTGGAGGATCCACAGATACGCAGTATTTT. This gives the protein CASSLFGGSTDTQYF.